The 27 T cell receptor beta chains below were found in one sample sequenced in a study of lymphopenia after photon versus proton radiotherapy (dated by TCRdb to about 2019). Preparation of the library involved the immunoSEQ multiplex PCR assay. What TCRdb holds here is the immuneACCESS table cut down to in-frame rearrangements. Part of the clones is not present; checked against another copy, under half of the missing clones reflect an unresolved V gene, and the others are unexplained. In all, the sample holds 50,000 to 60,000 clones, and roughly 90% of those were seen once. The leading ten clones occupy around 17% of the sample. The material sequenced was peripheral blood, taken from a patient treated with photon-based radiotherapy. The receptor source for this set is a middle-aged woman with cholangiocarcinoma.

This chain joins TRBV29-1 and TRBJ2-3; possible D gene TRBD1, 6 bases. V lost 5 bases and J lost 2, with 11 bases in between. The CDR3 contains 13 residues. CDR1 and CDR2 from the germline V gene are SQVTM and ANQGSEA. The CDR3 loop is CSVRQVLTDTQYF. CDR3 nucleotides: TGCAGCGTTAGACAGGTACTCACAGATACGCAGTATTTT.

The chain combines TRBV28 with TRBJ2-7, with 7 nucleotides matching TRBD2. This CDR3 has 14 residues. The V and J ends lost 2 bases and 1 base, in that order; junction bases with no gene match: 2. CDR1 and CDR2 from the germline V gene are MDHEN and SYDVKM. CDR3 residues: CASSLAGASYEQYF. The CDR3 coding sequence is TGTGCCAGCAGTTTAGCGGGAGCTTCCTACGAGCAGTACTTC.

The chain recombines TRBV7-2 with TRBJ2-1; 7 bases are a match to TRBD2. Trimming cost V 4 bases and J 10 bases; bases outside gene matches: 7. The CDR3 totals 13 residues. From germline, CDR1 is SGHTA and CDR2 FQGNSA. CDR3 bases: TGTGCCAGCAGCTACGAGGCGGGAGAGGAGCAGTTCTTC. It codes for CASSYEAGEEQFF.

The J gene is TRBJ1-6, the V gene TRBV6-6; 8 bases line up with TRBD1. The V gene's germline CDR1 is MNHNY and CDR2 SVGAGI (reference sequence). This CDR3 has 16 amino acids. V lost 1 base, J lost 7 bases, and 6 bases stayed unmatched. The CDR3 coding sequence is TGTGCCAGCAGTTACTATCGGACAGGGCCCAATTCACCCCTCCACTTT. It specifies CASSYYRTGPNSPLHF.

This chain connects TRBV5-4 to TRBJ1-1; D perhaps matches TRBD1 (6 bases). The CDR3 sequence is 16 residues long. V dropped 0 bases and J dropped 0 bases, with 12 bases sitting between them. Germline values: CDR1 SGHNT, CDR2 YYREEE (reference sequence). CDR3 nucleotides: TGTGCCAGCAGCTTGGGGGGGCCATTACTGAACACTGAAGCTTTCTTT. This gives the protein CASSLGGPLLNTEAFF.

J is TRBJ1-5 and V is TRBV28; no clear D gene. The CDR3 covers 12 residues. The germline V and J ends were trimmed by 8 bases and 7 bases, with 12 bases remaining between them. Germline V CDR1 and CDR2: MDHEN, SYDVKM. In DNA form, the CDR3 reads TGTGCCAGCGGGGAAGTTGGGCAGCCCCAGCATTTT. This codes for CASGEVGQPQHF.

The J gene is TRBJ1-1, the V gene TRBV5-1, with no clear D. The CDR3 runs 17 residues. CDR1 and CDR2 from the germline V gene are SGHRS and YFSETQ. Trimming removed 1 base from V and 1 base from J, with 17 bases in between. Here the CDR3 reads CASSLSLRGGGNTEAFF. CDR3 nucleotide sequence: TGCGCCAGCAGCTTGTCCCTACGAGGCGGCGGGAACACTGAAGCTTTCTTT.

The CDR3 protein is CASSLWTGKAFF. CDR3 in DNA: TGTGCCAGCAGCTTATGGACAGGGAAAGCTTTCTTT. The V and J genes are TRBV7-2 and TRBJ1-1, with TRBD1 matching 8 bases. Trimming cost V 2 bases and J 9 bases; bases outside gene matches: 2. Per germline, CDR1 SGHTA and CDR2 FQGNSA. This CDR3 is 12 amino acids long.

This clone was detected only a few times. V gene TRBV30 combines with J gene TRBJ1-3; the D gene is possibly TRBD1 (5 bases). Trimming left V 7 bases short and J 1 base short, with 17 bases between. CDR1 and CDR2 from the germline V gene are GTSNPN and SVGIG (reference sequence). The CDR3 runs to 15 residues. The CDR3, as DNA: TGTGCCTCGGTCCCGGGACTCGTTTCTGGAAACACCATATATTTT. This translates into CASVPGLVSGNTIYF.

This chain joins TRBV15 and TRBJ2-5, with TRBD2 matching 7 bases. V shed 5 bases, J shed 5 bases, and the junction held 11 bases outside the gene matches. Germline CDR1 and CDR2: LNHNV and YYDKDF (reference sequence). This CDR3 contains 15 residues. CDR3 sequence: CATSGTINQQETQYF. Here the CDR3 DNA reads TGTGCCACCAGCGGGACTATCAACCAGCAGGAGACCCAGTACTTC.

The V gene is TRBV28, the J gene TRBJ2-6; 8 positions match TRBD1. Germline-derived CDR1 and CDR2 are MDHEN and SYDVKM. V dropped 3 bases and J dropped 3; count of bases not matched to a gene: 7. This CDR3 is built from 17 residues. The CDR3 coding sequence is TGTGCCAGCAGTTTGAGGACAGGGCGGGGTGGGGCCAACGTCCTGACTTTC. Amino acid sequence: CASSLRTGRGGANVLTF.

The chain combines TRBV6-6 with TRBJ1-3; D is unresolved. The CDR3 runs 15 residues. Germline V CDR1 and CDR2: MNHNY, SVGAGI (reference sequence). V lost 6 bases to trimming and J lost 4 bases, with 16 bases between them. The CDR3 reads CASSVLKGEGNTIYF. DNA of the CDR3: TGTGCCAGCAGCGTCCTAAAGGGAGAGGGAAACACCATATATTTT.

This clone was seen only once. The chain is built from TRBV5-6 and TRBJ1-1, with D possibly TRBD1 on 6 matching bases. The ends were cut back, 1 base at V and 7 bases at J, with 14 bases in the middle. Germline CDR1 is SGHDT and CDR2 is YYEEEE. This CDR3 spans 14 amino acids. CDR3 DNA: TGTGCCAGCAGCTTGCAGGGGCCCATATTTGAAGCTTTCTTT. Its translation is CASSLQGPIFEAFF. Drawing the rest from reference TRBV5-6 and TRBJ1-1, the complete variable domain is DAGVTQSPTHLIKTRGQQVTLRCSPKSGHDTVSWYQQALGQGPQFIFQYYEEEERQRGNFPDRFSGHQFPNYSSELNVNALLLGDSALYLCASSLQGPIFEAFFGQGTRLTVV.

This sequence joins TRBV19 and TRBJ2-2, with D uncertain. Trimming stripped 3 bases from V and 1 base from J, with 6 bases between. Germline CDR1 and CDR2: LNHDA and SQIVND (reference sequence). The CDR3 totals 14 residues. The CDR3 is CASSMMGNTGELFF. CDR3 DNA: TGTGCCAGTAGTATGATGGGGAACACCGGGGAGCTGTTTTTT.

A word on this clone: A junction end diverges from the germline sequence, so it may reflect a read error. This chain joins TRBV7-7 and TRBJ2-2; 11 bases are shared with TRBD1. Germline-derived CDR1 and CDR2 are SSHAT and FNYEAQ (reference sequence). CDR3 length equals 15 residues. The chain's CDR3 is CASSLGQGASGELFF. CDR3 nucleotide sequence: TGTGCTAGCAGCTTAGGACAGGGGGCTTCCGGGGAGCTGTTTTTT.

The CDR3 region is CASSPPVQNNEQFF. For the CDR3, the DNA is TGTGCCAGCTCACCACCGGTGCAGAACAATGAGCAGTTCTTC. V and J are TRBV18 and TRBJ2-1; D remains unclear. This CDR3 has 14 amino acids. Trimming removed 0 bases at V and 5 bases at J, with 8 bases between. Germline values: CDR1 KGHSH, CDR2 LQKENI.

This clone appeared once. J is TRBJ2-7 and V is TRBV14; no firm D call. This CDR3 has 11 residues. V was pared by 0 bases and J by 6 bases, with 3 bases between. The germline V gene has CDR1 SGHDN and CDR2 FVKESK. Here the CDR3 DNA reads TGTGCCAGCAGCCAAGAGGTCGAGCAGTACTTC. Protein: CASSQEVEQYF.

This clone was counted once. The chain recombines TRBV7-2 with TRBJ2-1; D ambiguous. From germline, CDR1 is SGHTA and CDR2 FQGNSA. The CDR3 extends over 12 amino acids. V gave up 5 bases and J gave up 13 bases, with 15 bases separating them. As DNA, the CDR3 is TGTGCCAGCAGCCAGACTTCTCCACATCAGTTCTTC. It specifies CASSQTSPHQFF.

The V and J genes are TRBV9 and TRBJ2-2; D perhaps matches TRBD2 (5 bases). The V gene's germline CDR1 is SGDLS and CDR2 YYNGEE. This CDR3 contains 16 residues. V lost 3 bases, J lost 1 base, and 13 bases lay in between. The CDR3 DNA sequence: TGTGCCAGCAGCGCATCCGGGATGGTGAACACCGGGGAGCTGTTTTTT. Protein product: CASSASGMVNTGELFF.

This sequence joins TRBV18 and TRBJ1-2; no definite D call. CDR1 is KGHSH, CDR2 LQKENI, per germline. CDR3 length: 13 residues. Trimming removed 5 bases at V and 2 bases at J, with 9 bases between. In DNA, the CDR3 is TGTGCCAGCTCAACGGATGAAAACTATGGCTACACCTTC. This gives the protein CASSTDENYGYTF.

The genes are TRBV5-1 and TRBJ1-1, with 7 positions matching TRBD1. The CDR3 is 13 residues long. Trimming removed 4 bases from V and 7 bases from J; junction bases left unmatched: 7. Germline V gene sequence: CDR1 SGHRS, CDR2 YFSETQ. The CDR3 loop reads CASSPQGEIEAFF. CDR3 coding DNA: TGCGCCAGCAGCCCCCAGGGGGAAATTGAAGCTTTCTTT.

The chain carries TRBV9 and TRBJ1-5; the D gene is possibly TRBD1 (6 bases). The germline V gene encodes CDR1 SGDLS and CDR2 YYNGEE. The V gene lost 4 bases and the J gene lost 3 bases, with 11 bases spanning the gap. This CDR3 is built from 14 residues. CDR3 region: CASSQTGNNQPQHF. The CDR3 region has the DNA TGTGCCAGCAGCCAGACAGGCAACAATCAGCCCCAGCATTTT. The variable domain in full, with the rest retrieved from reference TRBV9 and TRBJ1-5, is DSGVTQTPKHLITATGQRVTLRCSPRSGDLSVYWYQQSLDQGLQFLIQYYNGEERAKGNILERFSAQQFPDLHSELNLSSLELGDSALYFCASSQTGNNQPQHFGDGTRLSIL.

This chain joins TRBV9 and TRBJ2-1, with 10 bases identical to TRBD2. CDR1 is SGDLS, CDR2 YYNGEE, per germline. The CDR3 runs 18 residues. Germline trimming cut 3 bases from V and 4 bases from J; bases unmatched to any gene: 13. CDR3 in amino acids: CASSDTRASGSIYNEQFF. DNA of the CDR3: TGTGCCAGCAGCGATACTCGGGCTAGCGGGAGTATATACAATGAGCAGTTCTTC.

This rearrangement joins TRBV6-1 to TRBJ2-1; possible D gene TRBD1, 6 bases. The CDR3 runs to 18 residues. Per germline, CDR1 MNHNS and CDR2 SASEGT. Deletions cut 2 bases from V and 6 bases from J, with 23 bases between. This CDR3 is CASSEYPTQGRSFNEQFF. CDR3 DNA: TGTGCCAGCAGTGAATACCCCACACAGGGTAGAAGCTTCAATGAGCAGTTCTTC.

The chain couples TRBV9 to TRBJ2-7; 7 nucleotides match TRBD1. The germline CDR1 and CDR2 sequences are SGDLS and YYNGEE. The CDR3 runs 13 residues. J lost 3 bases, V lost 2 bases, and 2 bases had no gene match. DNA for the CDR3: TGTGCCAGCAGCGTGGGACAGAACTACGAGCAGTACTTC. This codes for CASSVGQNYEQYF.

V gene TRBV6-6 combines with J gene TRBJ1-1; D call uncertain. Germline CDR1 reads MNHNY; CDR2 reads SVGAGI (reference sequence). This CDR3 is 15 amino acids long. The germline V and J ends were trimmed by 6 bases and 0 bases, with 14 bases remaining between them. CDR3 DNA sequence: TGTGCCAGCAGCCCTTCAGGAGGGATGAACACTGAAGCTTTCTTT. Amino acids: CASSPSGGMNTEAFF.

This chain joins TRBV30 and TRBJ1-1; no clear D gene. This CDR3 region has 12 residues. With 2 bases removed from V and 7 bases from J, the gap between germline ends came to 11 bases. From germline, CDR1 is GTSNPN and CDR2 SVGIG (reference sequence). The CDR3 loop reads CAWSLGRDEAFF. As DNA, the CDR3 is TGTGCCTGGAGTCTCGGAAGGGATGAAGCTTTCTTT.